The present TCR beta chain was sequenced within a study of T-cell memory formation after mild COVID-19. At the level of the study: Largely, TCR clusters stayed within a single donor.

As for this clonotype: Its target is not known.

TCRdb analysed the 5' RACE reads with MiXCR anew, one entry per CDR3 protein. The sample carries fewer than 300,000 distinct CDR3 sequences, roughly 17% recorded once. Study observations and caveats: Within pre-infection memory, some responding clones were found, suggesting cross-reactive memory joined. Contracting CD4+ clones were located mainly in CM and EM, and CD8+ clones in EMRA.

The sequenced sample was PBMCs or a T cell subset sorted from them (not recorded which). The clonotype comes from a man younger than 35 who had mild COVID-19 (a few samples of this study predate the infection). Cell type and time point are not known.

DNA for the CDR3: TGTGCCAGCAGAAACAGGGGGCAAGAGACCCAGTACTTC. It encodes CASRNRGQETQYF. The chain carries TRBV6-5 and TRBJ2-5; 8 nucleotides line up with TRBD1. Germline V CDR1 and CDR2: MNHEY, SVGAGI. There are 13 residues in the CDR3. V gave up 6 bases and J gave up 2 bases; unmatched junction bases: 2.